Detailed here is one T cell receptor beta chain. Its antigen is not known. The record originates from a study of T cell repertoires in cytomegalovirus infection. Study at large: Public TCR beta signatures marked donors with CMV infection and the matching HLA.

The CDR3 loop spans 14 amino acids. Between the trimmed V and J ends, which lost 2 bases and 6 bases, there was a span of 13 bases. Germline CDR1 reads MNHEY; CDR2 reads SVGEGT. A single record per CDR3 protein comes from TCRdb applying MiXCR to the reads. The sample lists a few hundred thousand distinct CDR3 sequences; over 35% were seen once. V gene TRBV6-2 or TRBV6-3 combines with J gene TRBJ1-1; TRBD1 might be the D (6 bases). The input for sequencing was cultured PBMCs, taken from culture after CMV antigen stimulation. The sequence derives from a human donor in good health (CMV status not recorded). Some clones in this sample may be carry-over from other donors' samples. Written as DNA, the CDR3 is TGTGCCAGCAGTTACCTACAGGGTTCCGCTGAAGCTTTCTTT. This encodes CASSYLQGSAEAFF.